Listed below are T cell receptor beta chains from one sample, sequenced in a study of T cells in Graves' hyperthyroidism and ophthalmopathy. TCRdb re-called the multiplex PCR reads through MiXCR, storing one row per CDR3 protein. This sample carries 550,000 to 700,000 distinct CDR3 sequences, under 60% of them seen once, and the ten largest clones take 19%. The sample taken for sequencing was peripheral blood or thyroid tissue (not recorded which). The receptors come from an adult woman with Graves' disease, either hyperthyroidism or ophthalmopathy (not recorded which). CDR3s include the opening cysteine and the closing phenylalanine or tryptophan. Fields, in order: clone size, J gene, V gene, D gene, CDR3 DNA, CDR3 protein. The D gene is left open where the match is weak. Some rows mark clone size as missing; the rest say once, few, many or name a class of expanded clone.

size: -; J: TRBJ1-1; V: TRBV28; D: -; DNA: TGTGCCAGCACCTTAATCAGGGACGACACTGAAGCTTTCTTT; CDR3: CASTLIRDDTEAFF
size: many; J: TRBJ2-7; V: TRBV7-2; D: TRBD1; DNA: TGTGCCAGCAGTCCCCGGGACAGAACGTACGAGCAGTACTTC; CDR3: CASSPRDRTYEQYF
size: many; J: TRBJ1-2; V: TRBV29-1; D: -; DNA: TGCAGCGTTGGGCGAGACCCCAGAGGGGATGGCTACACCTTC; CDR3: CSVGRDPRGDGYTF
size: -; J: TRBJ2-2; V: TRBV12-3/TRBV12-4; D: -; DNA: TGTGCCAGCAGTTGGGGGGCCACCGGGGAGCTGTTTTTT; CDR3: CASSWGATGELFF
size: few; J: TRBJ2-5; V: TRBV28; D: -; DNA: TGTGCCAGCAGTTTTGGCCCGTTGGGGCACGAACAAGAGACCCAGTACTTC; CDR3: CASSFGPLGHEQETQYF
size: many; J: TRBJ2-7; V: TRBV13; D: TRBD2; DNA: TGTGCCAGCAGTCCCAAAGGGAGGGGACTAGCGGTAACCTACGAGCAGTACTTC; CDR3: CASSPKGRGLAVTYEQYF
size: -; J: TRBJ2-2; V: TRBV9; D: -; DNA: TGTGCCAGCAGCGTAGTTAGGGGGGAGCTGTTTTTT; CDR3: CASSVVRGELFF
size: many; J: TRBJ2-7; V: TRBV3-1; D: TRBD1; DNA: TGTGCCAGCAGGACAGGGGGCGCGGCTGACGAGCAGTACTTC; CDR3: CASRTGGAADEQYF
size: -; J: TRBJ2-1; V: TRBV7-9; D: -; DNA: TGTGCCAGCACCAAAAGCAGGAATGAGCAGTTCTTC; CDR3: CASTKSRNEQFF
size: -; J: TRBJ1-1; V: TRBV7-2; D: TRBD1; DNA: TGTGCCAGCAGCTTAGAAAGACAGGGCCACACTGAAGCTTTCTTT; CDR3: CASSLERQGHTEAFF
size: -; J: TRBJ2-7; V: TRBV7-9; D: -; DNA: TGTGCCAGCAGCTTAGGGCTCGGGGACTCCTACGAGCAGTACTTC; CDR3: CASSLGLGDSYEQYF
size: -; J: TRBJ2-1; V: TRBV24-1; D: TRBD2; DNA: TGTGCCACCAGTGATCGCCAGACTAGCGGGAACAATGAGCAGTTCTTC; CDR3: CATSDRQTSGNNEQFF
size: -; J: TRBJ2-7; V: TRBV20-1; D: -; DNA: TGCAGTGCGACGGGGGTTCTGCGCGAGCAGTACTTC; CDR3: CSATGVLREQYF
size: many; J: TRBJ1-1; V: TRBV30; D: -; DNA: TGTGCCTGGAGTCCCGAGGGCACTGAAGCTTTCTTT; CDR3: CAWSPEGTEAFF
size: -; J: TRBJ2-7; V: TRBV29-1; D: TRBD2; DNA: TGCAGCGTTGGAGCGGGCGGGAGAGGTGACGAGCAGTACTTC; CDR3: CSVGAGGRGDEQYF
size: -; J: TRBJ1-1; V: TRBV25-1; D: -; DNA: TGTGCCAGCTCATATACTGACAACAGGAACACTGAAGCTTTCTTT; CDR3: CASSYTDNRNTEAFF
size: -; J: TRBJ2-7; V: TRBV2; D: TRBD2; DNA: TGTGCCAGCGGGACTACCGGGCCAACCAATTACGAGCAGTACTTC; CDR3: CASGTTGPTNYEQYF
size: -; J: TRBJ2-7; V: TRBV29-1; D: -; DNA: TGCAGCGTTGAAGAGGGTATAGAGCAGTACTTC; CDR3: CSVEEGIEQYF
size: -; J: TRBJ1-4; V: TRBV10-3; D: -; DNA: TGTGCCATCAGTGTCCTGGGTGAAAAACTGTTTTTT; CDR3: CAISVLGEKLFF
size: many; J: TRBJ1-4; V: TRBV7-8; D: -; DNA: TGTGCCAGCCGTAGACAGACTGGGACTAATGAAAAACTGTTTTTT; CDR3: CASRRQTGTNEKLFF
size: many; J: TRBJ2-2; V: TRBV3-1; D: -; DNA: TGTGCCAGCAGCCAAGAAAGCGGGGAGCTGTTTTTT; CDR3: CASSQESGELFF
size: few; J: TRBJ2-2; V: TRBV7-2; D: TRBD2; DNA: TGTGCCAGCACCCCGCCGGGAGGAAGGACCGGGGAGCTGTTTTTT; CDR3: CASTPPGGRTGELFF
size: -; J: TRBJ1-2; V: TRBV27; D: -; DNA: TGTGCCAGCAGTTCGGGACAACGAGTCAGGGGCTACACCTTC; CDR3: CASSSGQRVRGYTF
size: few; J: TRBJ1-1; V: TRBV29-1; D: -; DNA: TGCAGCGTTGAAAGAGCTGCAAACACTGAAGCTTTCTTT; CDR3: CSVERAANTEAFF
size: -; J: TRBJ2-2; V: TRBV11-2; D: -; DNA: TGTGCCAGCAGCTTAATCGGGGGGCTGTTTTTT; CDR3: CASSLIGGLFF
size: -; J: TRBJ2-5; V: TRBV7-9; D: TRBD2; DNA: TGTGCCAGCAGCTACGCCGGGATAGCGGGAATAGAGACCCAGTACTTC; CDR3: CASSYAGIAGIETQYF
size: many; J: TRBJ1-3; V: TRBV7-6; D: TRBD1; DNA: TGTGCCAGCAGCCCCCGGGACAGCTCTGGAAACACCATATATTTT; CDR3: CASSPRDSSGNTIYF
size: many; J: TRBJ2-7; V: TRBV29-1; D: TRBD1; DNA: TGCAGCGTTGCGGGGACAGGGGTTTTGGGCTCCTACGAGCAGTACTTC; CDR3: CSVAGTGVLGSYEQYF
size: many; J: TRBJ2-7; V: TRBV2; D: -; DNA: TGTGCCAGCGAGCTGGGAGGGGGAAGGGACGAGCAGTACTTC; CDR3: CASELGGGRDEQYF
size: -; J: TRBJ1-1; V: TRBV29-1; D: -; DNA: TGCAGCGTCCAGACCGCCTCGAGGACTGAAGCTTTCTTT; CDR3: CSVQTASRTEAFF
size: many; J: TRBJ2-7; V: TRBV5-1; D: -; DNA: TGCGCCAGCAGCTTGGACAGCGCCTACGAGCAGTACTTC; CDR3: CASSLDSAYEQYF
size: many; J: TRBJ1-4; V: TRBV6-5; D: -; DNA: TGTGCCAGCAGACGGGACGCCTACGAAAAACTGTTTTTT; CDR3: CASRRDAYEKLFF
size: many; J: TRBJ1-2; V: TRBV2; D: TRBD1; DNA: TGTGCCAGCACCATCGGACAGGGCGGCTATGGCTACACCTTC; CDR3: CASTIGQGGYGYTF
size: many; J: TRBJ1-5; V: TRBV5-6; D: -; DNA: TGTGCCAGCAGCTTGAGGCAGGGCCATCAGCCCCAGCATTTT; CDR3: CASSLRQGHQPQHF
size: many; J: TRBJ1-3; V: TRBV2; D: -; DNA: TGTGCCAGCAGAACCACAGGGACTGGAAACACCATATATTTT; CDR3: CASRTTGTGNTIYF
size: -; J: TRBJ1-3; V: TRBV7-9; D: -; DNA: TGTGCCAGCAGCTTCCCCGGGCAGATCTCTGGAAACACCATATATTTT; CDR3: CASSFPGQISGNTIYF
size: -; J: TRBJ1-5; V: TRBV7-9; D: TRBD1; DNA: TGTGCCAGCAGCTCCGACAGGGAAAAACAGCCCCAGCATTTT; CDR3: CASSSDREKQPQHF
size: -; J: TRBJ2-5; V: TRBV6-2/TRBV6-3; D: TRBD1; DNA: TGTGCCAGCAGAGGGACAGGGGGGGACCAGTACTTC; CDR3: CASRGTGGDQYF
size: many; J: TRBJ1-2; V: TRBV20-1; D: -; DNA: TGCAGTGCTAGAGATCGCAGGGGCGGGCGGGGCTACACCTTC; CDR3: CSARDRRGGRGYTF
size: few; J: TRBJ2-7; V: TRBV7-9; D: TRBD2; DNA: TGTGCCAGCAGCATTGGCGGGGGTTACGAGCAGTACTTC; CDR3: CASSIGGGYEQYF
size: -; J: TRBJ1-2; V: TRBV9; D: -; DNA: TGTGCCAGTCAAGGGGTTTGGGGAGGCTATGGCTACACCTTC; CDR3: CASQGVWGGYGYTF
size: -; J: TRBJ1-2; V: TRBV6-1; D: -; DNA: TGTGCCAGCAGTTACGGCCCAGAGGCTGGCTACACCTTC; CDR3: CASSYGPEAGYTF
size: many; J: TRBJ2-7; V: TRBV4-1; D: -; DNA: TGCGCCAGCAGCCAGAAGGAGTCCGGTCCCTACGAGCAGTACTTC; CDR3: CASSQKESGPYEQYF
size: -; J: TRBJ2-7; V: TRBV10-3; D: -; DNA: TGTGCCATCAAGGGGGGTAGTGGGGAGCAGTACTTC; CDR3: CAIKGGSGEQYF
size: -; J: TRBJ1-2; V: TRBV6-5; D: -; DNA: TGTGCCAGCAGTCATCTCGGGATCTCCTATGGCTACACCTTC; CDR3: CASSHLGISYGYTF
size: -; J: TRBJ2-5; V: TRBV11-2; D: -; DNA: TGTGCCAGCAGCTTAGGGGCAAGCTTAGGGACCCAGTACTTC; CDR3: CASSLGASLGTQYF
size: many; J: TRBJ1-4; V: TRBV2; D: -; DNA: TGTGCCAGCAGTGGGAATAGGGGAATTGAAAAACTGTTTTTT; CDR3: CASSGNRGIEKLFF
size: -; J: TRBJ2-7; V: TRBV3-1; D: -; DNA: TGTGCCAGCAGCCAAAACCCAGGCGACTCCTACGAGCAGTACTTC; CDR3: CASSQNPGDSYEQYF
size: few; J: TRBJ1-6; V: TRBV28; D: -; DNA: TGTGCCAGCAGTCCCGCGGGAACTCTGAGCTCACCCCTCCACTTT; CDR3: CASSPAGTLSSPLHF
size: many; J: TRBJ2-7; V: TRBV6-5; D: TRBD1; DNA: TGTGCCAGCAGTTACTCGAGGACAGGGGGATACGAGCAGTACTTC; CDR3: CASSYSRTGGYEQYF
size: -; J: TRBJ1-2; V: TRBV29-1; D: -; DNA: TGCAGTGCCTCGACAATTGGCGCCTATGGCTACACCTTC; CDR3: CSASTIGAYGYTF
size: many; J: TRBJ1-1; V: TRBV7-9; D: TRBD1; DNA: TGTGCCAGCAGCCGGACAGGGGGCGACAGCACTGAAGCTTTCTTT; CDR3: CASSRTGGDSTEAFF
size: -; J: TRBJ2-6; V: TRBV14; D: -; DNA: TGTGCCAGCAGCCAAGACGGGGCTAACGTCCTGACTTTC; CDR3: CASSQDGANVLTF
size: many; J: TRBJ1-4; V: TRBV20-1; D: TRBD1; DNA: TGCAGTGCTAGAGATCCCCCCAGGGGGAAACTGTTTTTT; CDR3: CSARDPPRGKLFF